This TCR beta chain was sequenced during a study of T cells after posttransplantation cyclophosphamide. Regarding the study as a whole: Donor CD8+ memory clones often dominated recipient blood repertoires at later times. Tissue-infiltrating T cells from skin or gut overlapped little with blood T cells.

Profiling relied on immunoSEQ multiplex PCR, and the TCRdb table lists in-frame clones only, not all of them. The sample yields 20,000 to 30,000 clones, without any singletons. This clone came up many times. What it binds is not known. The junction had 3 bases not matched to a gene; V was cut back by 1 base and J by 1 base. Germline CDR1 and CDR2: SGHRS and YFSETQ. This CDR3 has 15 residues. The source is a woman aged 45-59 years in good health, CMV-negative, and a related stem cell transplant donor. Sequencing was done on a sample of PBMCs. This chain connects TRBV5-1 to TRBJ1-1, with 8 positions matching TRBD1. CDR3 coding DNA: TGCGCCAGCAGCTTGAGGGGGACAGGGAACACTGAAGCTTTCTTT. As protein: CASSLRGTGNTEAFF.